This TCR beta chain was sequenced for a study of STAT5B mutations in CD4+ large granular lymphocyte leukemia. With respect to this clone: The target antigen is unknown.

The method was immunoSEQ multiplex PCR; TCRdb's version includes in-frame clones alone and lacks a portion of them. This sample has about 22,000 clones, with about 79% found just once. Control samples were healthy donors' buffy coats. Points from the study as a whole: CD4-sorted patient repertoires seemed more clonal than healthy CD4+ repertoires.

The sample consisted of CD4+ T cells from blood buffy coats. This receptor was identified in a human donor in good health.

The CDR3 DNA is TGTGCCAGCAGCTTGGGGGGGGCTGGCTCCTACGAGCAGTACTTC. It is translated as CASSLGGAGSYEQYF. The chain uses TRBV5-4 and TRBJ2-7; D may match TRBD1 or TRBD2 (6 bases each). Per the germline V gene, CDR1 is SGHNT and CDR2 is YYREEE (reference sequence). The germline V and J ends were trimmed by 0 bases and 0 bases, with 10 bases remaining between them. The CDR3 extends over 15 amino acids.